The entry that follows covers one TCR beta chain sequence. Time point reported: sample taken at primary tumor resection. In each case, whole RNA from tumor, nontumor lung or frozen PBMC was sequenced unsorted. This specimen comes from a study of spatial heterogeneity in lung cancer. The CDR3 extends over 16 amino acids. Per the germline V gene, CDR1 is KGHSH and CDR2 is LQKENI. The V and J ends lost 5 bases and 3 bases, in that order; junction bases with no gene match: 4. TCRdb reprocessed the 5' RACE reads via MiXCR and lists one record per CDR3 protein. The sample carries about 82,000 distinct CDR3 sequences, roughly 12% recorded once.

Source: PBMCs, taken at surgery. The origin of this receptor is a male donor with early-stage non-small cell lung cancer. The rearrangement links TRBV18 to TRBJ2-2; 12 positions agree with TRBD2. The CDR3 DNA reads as TGTGCCAGCTCAGGAAGACTAGCGGGAGACACCGGGGAGCTGTTTTTT. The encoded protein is CASSGRLAGDTGELFF.